These 18 T cell receptor beta chains originate from one sample sequenced in a study of high-grade serous ovarian cancer treatment subgroups. Here immunoSEQ multiplex PCR was the method, and the copy in TCRdb shows in-frame clones only, minus some. The repertoire holds 11,000 or so clones, with about four fifths as singletons. The tumor samples were collected prior to definitive surgery or chemotherapy. What was sequenced was tumor tissue. These receptors were obtained from a human donor with high-grade serous ovarian cancer.

This chain uses TRBV5-1 with TRBJ2-7, with TRBD2 matching 9 bases. This CDR3 contains 15 residues. With V trimmed by 0 bases and J by 6 bases, 7 bases remained unmatched. CDR1 SGHRS and CDR2 YFSETQ come from the germline V gene. The chain's CDR3 is CASSLEFELAGEQYF. The DNA for the CDR3 is TGCGCCAGCAGCTTGGAGTTTGAACTAGCGGGCGAGCAGTACTTC.

The CDR3 nucleotides read TGTGCCAGCTCACCGGACGGCCCTGGGGCCAACGTCCTGACTTTC. It translates to CASSPDGPGANVLTF. V gene TRBV18 combines with J gene TRBJ2-6, with D unresolved. Germline assignment: CDR1 KGHSH and CDR2 LQKENI. There are 15 residues in the CDR3. Between the trimmed V and J ends, which lost 3 bases and 2 bases, there was a span of 8 bases.

The chain links TRBV6-1 to TRBJ1-5; 10 nucleotides align to TRBD1. V lost 9 bases and J lost 5; bases outside the gene matches: 10. Per germline, CDR1 MNHNS and CDR2 SASEGT. This CDR3 comprises 15 residues. CDR3 sequence: CASVAGQGRDQPQHF. CDR3 bases: TGTGCCAGTGTGGCGGGACAGGGGCGGGATCAGCCCCAGCATTTT.

The CDR3 DNA reads TGTGCCAGCAGCCAAGAGATTGCAGGGGCGGATGGCTACACCTTC. This sequence encodes CASSQEIAGADGYTF. The rearrangement joins TRBV4-2 to TRBJ1-2, with D possibly matching TRBD1 (6 bases). From germline, CDR1 is LGHNA and CDR2 YNFKEQ. The CDR3 is 15 amino acids. Deletions cut 0 bases from V and 6 bases from J, with 14 bases between.

The chain carries TRBV10-2 and TRBJ2-7; D is unresolved. Germline values: CDR1 WSHSY, CDR2 SAAADI. Trimming took 8 bases from V and 2 from J, leaving 13 bases between them. The CDR3 is 13 amino acids. CDR3 nucleotide sequence: TGCGCCAGCGGTAACGGGCTAACCTACGAGCAGTACTTC. Translation: CASGNGLTYEQYF.

The chain has TRBV28 and TRBJ2-7, with 12 bases aligning to TRBD2. The CDR3 is 16 amino acids. The germline gives CDR1 MDHEN, CDR2 SYDVKM. The J segment lost 2 bases and the V segment lost 7 bases, leaving 9 bases of the junction unmatched. CDR3 amino acids: CASTSSLAGGTYEQYF. The CDR3 nucleotides are TGTGCCAGCACTTCGAGTCTAGCGGGAGGGACCTACGAGCAGTACTTC.

The rearrangement uses TRBV5-6 and TRBJ1-2; D uncertain. The V and J ends lost 0 bases and 6 bases respectively, with 9 bases between them. Germline V CDR1 and CDR2: SGHDT, YYEEEE. There are 13 residues in the CDR3. CDR3 amino acids: CASSLGGWDGYTF. The CDR3 DNA reads TGTGCCAGCAGCTTGGGGGGTTGGGATGGCTACACCTTC.

This clone is classed as medium-sized. The CDR3 loop is CASSDTGGGYGYTF. The CDR3 DNA sequence: TGTGCCAGCAGCGATACAGGGGGCGGCTATGGCTACACCTTC. The chain couples TRBV2 to TRBJ1-2, with 9 nucleotides matching TRBD1. V dropped 6 bases and J dropped 4; count of bases not matched to a gene: 6. Looked up from germline, CDR1 is SNHLY and CDR2 is FYNNEI. This CDR3 region has 14 residues.

The rearrangement links TRBV28 to TRBJ1-1; D possibly corresponds to TRBD1 (5 bases). Per the germline V gene, CDR1 is MDHEN and CDR2 is SYDVKM. V lost 6 bases, J lost 5 bases, and 13 bases lay in between. The CDR3 extends over 13 amino acids. The CDR3 DNA is TGTGCCAGCAGATCAGGGAGTTGGACTGAAGCTTTCTTT. It is translated as CASRSGSWTEAFF.

This sequence joins TRBV4-2 and TRBJ2-1; 11 bases line up with TRBD2. The CDR3 is 22 amino acids. V was clipped by 0 bases and J by 4 bases; unmatched bases: 20. Germline V gene data show CDR1 as LGHNA and CDR2 as YNFKEQ. The CDR3 coding sequence is TGTGCCAGCAGCCAAGACCTAAACCCCGGGACTAGCGGCCGTCAGGGATACAATGAGCAGTTCTTC. Protein product: CASSQDLNPGTSGRQGYNEQFF.

The rearrangement links TRBV30 to TRBJ1-1; TRBD1 is a possible D gene (5 bases). Germline loops: CDR1 GTSNPN, CDR2 SVGIG (reference sequence). V was pared by 3 bases and J by 4 bases, with 12 bases between. This CDR3 has 13 residues. In DNA, the CDR3 is TGTGCCTGGAGGAGGACGGGGGGCACTGAAGCTTTCTTT. This codes for CAWRRTGGTEAFF.

The gene calls are TRBV11-2 and TRBJ1-6; no reliable D call. Germline assignment: CDR1 SGHAT and CDR2 FQNNGV. The CDR3 spans 11 residues. V lost 3 bases, J lost 14 bases, and 8 bases lay in between. The CDR3: CASSFRDTLHF. DNA for the CDR3: TGTGCCAGCAGCTTTCGGGATACCCTCCACTTT.

The chain couples TRBV14 to TRBJ2-7; 8 nucleotides line up with TRBD1. V lost 1 base and J lost 3; bases outside the gene matches: 5. Germline CDR1 is SGHDN and CDR2 is FVKESK. The CDR3 is 15 amino acids. This chain's CDR3 is CASSQVQGAVYEQYF. The CDR3 region has the DNA TGTGCCAGCAGCCAAGTCCAGGGGGCGGTCTACGAGCAGTACTTC.

The V call is TRBV2, the J call TRBJ2-2; no clear D gene. This CDR3 has 13 amino acids. Germline lookup yields CDR1 SNHLY and CDR2 FYNNEI. Trimming left V 4 bases short and J 1 base short, with 4 bases between. The CDR3 DNA sequence: TGTGCCAGCAGTGTGGTGAACACCGGGGAGCTGTTTTTT. It codes for CASSVVNTGELFF.

The rearrangement uses TRBV5-5 and TRBJ2-1; TRBD1 agrees at 7 bases. The CDR3 consists of 13 residues. Germline CDR1 reads SGHKS; CDR2 reads YYEKEE (reference sequence). J gave up 7 bases and V 4 bases, and 5 bases lay outside the gene matches. CDR3 in amino acids: CASSLNRGNEQFF. CDR3 nucleotides: TGTGCCAGCAGCCTAAACAGGGGTAATGAGCAGTTCTTC.

The rearrangement links TRBV27 to TRBJ1-2, with 8 bases lining up with TRBD1. V was pared by 5 bases and J by 4 bases, with 9 bases of the junction left unmatched. The CDR3 contains 15 residues. Germline V gene lookup returns CDR1 MNHEY and CDR2 SMNVEV (reference sequence). The CDR3 here is CASSVGQGESYGYTF. In nucleotides, the CDR3 is TGTGCCAGCAGTGTAGGACAGGGAGAGAGCTATGGCTACACCTTC.

In this sample, this clone turned up a few times. V gene TRBV19 combines with J gene TRBJ1-1, with D maybe TRBD1 (5 bases). V was cut by 9 bases and J by 4 bases, with 18 bases left in between. The germline V gene encodes CDR1 LNHDA and CDR2 SQIVND (reference sequence). The CDR3 loop spans 14 amino acids. CDR3 nucleotides: TGTGCCAGCCCCGCGCAGCGGGGCACCACTGAAGCTTTCTTT. As protein: CASPAQRGTTEAFF.

The chain couples TRBV28 to TRBJ1-5, with D unclear. Trimming left V 8 bases short and J 0 bases short, with 11 bases between. Germline V gives CDR1 MDHEN, CDR2 SYDVKM. The CDR3 loop spans 14 amino acids. Written as DNA, the CDR3 is TGTGCCAGCTCGGCCGGTGTTAGCAATCAGCCCCAGCATTTT. Residues: CASSAGVSNQPQHF.